The 11 T cell receptor beta chains reported below all come from one sample, sequenced in a study of regulatory T cells in long-lasting Graves disease. Building the TCR beta libraries relied on iRepertoire HTBI primers, and CDR3 regions underwent Arm-PCR. TCRdb analysed the multiplex PCR reads with MiXCR anew, one entry per CDR3 protein. The repertoire holds about 460,000 distinct CDR3 sequences, 20% to 25% seen once, with under 15% in the top ten. Time point noted: persistent/refractory GD, antithyroid drugs over 5 years with positive TRAb. PBMC-derived RNA was used for the TCR library. The sample in question was peripheral blood mononuclear cells (PBMCs), obtained when the disease was refractory, from a patient treated with antithyroid drugs. These receptors were obtained from a female donor with Graves disease.

This clonotype was recorded a few times. V usage is TRBV10-3 and J usage is TRBJ2-5, with unresolved D. The CDR3 covers 11 residues. Deletions cut 6 bases from V and 4 bases from J, with 6 bases between. Germline CDR1 reads ENHRY; CDR2 reads SYGVKD. CDR3 loop: CAIRFGETQYF. CDR3 in DNA: TGTGCCATCAGGTTTGGAGAGACCCAGTACTTC.

This clonotype has a count of ten or more. The gene calls are TRBV12-3 or TRBV12-4 and TRBJ1-2, with D hard to call. Between the trimmed V and J ends, which lost 6 bases and 10 bases, there was a span of 18 bases. The CDR3 extends over 13 amino acids. For the CDR3, the DNA is TGTGCCAGCAGCCCTACACAGATAGTGGACTACACCTTC. Its protein product is CASSPTQIVDYTF.

V and J are TRBV2 and TRBJ2-2; the D is unclear. Trimming left V 10 bases short and J 8 bases short, with 20 bases between. The CDR3 has 14 residues. Per germline, CDR1 SNHLY and CDR2 FYNNEI. CDR3 sequence reads: CATQEARYYGELFF. The DNA of the CDR3 is TGTGCCACCCAGGAAGCGAGATATTATGGGGAGCTGTTTTTT. Combining the CDR3 with reference TRBV2 and TRBJ2-2 gives the whole variable domain EPEVTQTPSHQVTQMGQEVILRCVPISNHLYFYWYRQILGQKVEFLVSFYNNEISEKSEIFDDQFSVERPDGSNFTLKIRSTKLEDSAMYFCATQEARYYGELFFGEGSRLTVL.

This clonotype was counted between two and nine times. This chain uses TRBV7-2 with TRBJ1-5; 7 positions match TRBD1. Germline V CDR1 and CDR2: SGHTA, FQGNSA. J was trimmed by 15 bases and V by 5 bases; bases with no gene match: 13. The CDR3 has 13 residues. CDR3 sequence: CASSPSIQGKRHF. For the CDR3, the DNA is TGTGCCAGCAGCCCTAGCATACAGGGGAAGAGGCATTTT.

This sequence joins TRBV19 and TRBJ1-5; D not certain. The CDR3 totals 14 residues. Deletions cut 4 bases from V and 3 bases from J, with 10 bases between. CDR1 is LNHDA, CDR2 SQIVND, per germline (reference sequence). CDR3 residues: CASSRESPNQPQHF. CDR3 coding DNA: TGTGCCAGTAGTAGGGAAAGTCCCAATCAGCCCCAGCATTTT.

This clonotype was detected ten times or more. The rearrangement links TRBV6-1 to TRBJ2-5; TRBD1 matches at 7 bases. CDR3 length: 15 residues. Per germline, CDR1 MNHNS and CDR2 SASEGT. V lost 3 bases to trimming and J lost 5 bases; unmatched junction nucleotides: 9. Written as DNA, the CDR3 is TGTGCCAGCAGTGACAACAGGGGCCTGAGGGAGACCCAGTACTTC. It is translated as CASSDNRGLRETQYF.

This clonotype was observed at least ten times. The rearrangement links TRBV13 to TRBJ2-6; no firm D call. With 1 base removed from V and 0 bases from J, the gap between germline ends came to 4 bases. Germline V lookup: CDR1 PRHDT, CDR2 FYEKMQ (reference sequence). The CDR3 is 15 amino acids. CDR3 residues: CASSLVLSGANVLTF. CDR3 bases: TGTGCCAGCAGCTTAGTCCTCTCTGGGGCCAACGTCCTGACTTTC.

The sample holds a few counts of this clonotype. The chain joins TRBV19 to TRBJ1-1; the D gene is possibly TRBD1 (6 bases). The germline CDR1 and CDR2 sequences are LNHDA and SQIVND (reference sequence). Trimming stripped 6 bases from V and 6 bases from J, with 8 bases between. The CDR3 length is 11 residues. DNA of the CDR3: TGTGCCAGTAGCCAGGGGCCTGAAGCTTTCTTT. Protein: CASSQGPEAFF.

This clonotype was observed at least ten times. The chain uses TRBV28 and TRBJ2-5; 11 bases are a match to TRBD2. V shed 6 bases, J shed 4 bases, and the junction held 10 bases outside the gene matches. The germline gives CDR1 MDHEN, CDR2 SYDVKM. CDR3 length: 16 amino acids. The DNA of the CDR3 is TGTGCCAGCAGCCCGTTAGCGGGGGGGCCGGGAGAGACCCAGTACTTC. This encodes CASSPLAGGPGETQYF.

With respect to this clonotype: Because it lacks the conserved phenylalanine or tryptophan at the end, this CDR3 is likely a read error. The chain joins TRBV7-8 to TRBJ1-2, with 7 bases identical to TRBD1. V shed 5 bases, J shed 0 bases, and the junction held 3 bases outside the gene matches. Per germline, CDR1 SGHVS and CDR2 FQNEAQ. This CDR3 region has 14 residues. CDR3 region: CASSPGTANYGYTS. For the CDR3, the DNA is TGTGCCAGCAGCCCAGGGACAGCTAACTATGGCTACACCTCC.

V gene TRBV5-1 combines with J gene TRBJ2-1; D is uncertain. Germline CDR1 and CDR2: SGHRS and YFSETQ. V dropped 4 bases and J dropped 9 bases, with 8 bases sitting between them. The CDR3 runs to 11 residues. The CDR3 DNA follows: TGCGCCAGCAGCCAGTCCAGTGAGCAGTTCTTC. Protein: CASSQSSEQFF.